These 22 T cell receptor beta chains were all obtained from the same sample, sequenced in a study of blood T cell repertoires in COVID-19. Libraries were prepared by immunoSEQ multiplex PCR; TCRdb keeps only in-frame clonotypes and omits some of them. The sample holds a few hundred thousand clones, 86% seen once. Sample: peripheral blood. These receptors were collected from a woman aged 45 to 65 with COVID-19, enrolled during active disease.

This clone was detected once. This sequence joins TRBV15 and TRBJ1-5, with TRBD1 as a possible D gene (6 bases). The CDR3 contains 14 residues. Germline CDR1 is LNHNV and CDR2 is YYDKDF (reference sequence). Trimming cost V 7 bases and J 4 bases, with 14 bases left between them. In DNA, the CDR3 is TGTGCCACCACTACTGAACAGGGTAATCAGCCCCAGCATTTT. It yields the protein CATTTEQGNQPQHF.

The chain links TRBV11-2 to TRBJ2-7; weak D call: TRBD1 (5 bases). The CDR3 covers 15 residues. V was pared by 6 bases and J by 4 bases, with 19 bases between. CDR1 is SGHAT and CDR2 is FQNNGV in the germline V gene. DNA of the CDR3: TGTGCCAGCAGGTTCGGGCAGGGTGGGAATTACGAGCAGTACTTC. Residues: CASRFGQGGNYEQYF.

This chain connects TRBV11-3 to TRBJ2-1; 7 bases are a match to TRBD1. The CDR3 sequence is 17 residues long. V lost 5 bases to trimming and J lost 0 bases; unmatched junction nucleotides: 10. From germline, CDR1 is SGHNT and CDR2 YENEEA. Here the CDR3 DNA reads TGTGCCAGCAGCGAGACAGGGACGAGGAGCTCCTACAATGAGCAGTTCTTC. Translating gives CASSETGTRSSYNEQFF.

J is TRBJ2-6 and V is TRBV12-2; the table's D call of TRBD2 was not tested on the DNA. TRBV12-2 is a pseudogene segment. The CDR3 has 18 residues. In nucleotides, the CDR3 is TGTGCAAGTCGCTTCGGACTAGCGGGGAGCTCTGGGGCCAACGTCCTGACTTTC. Protein sequence: CASRFGLAGSSGANVLTF.

The CDR3 bases are TGCGCCAGCAGCTTGTATTTGTCAGGCGCCTACGAGCAGTACTTC. This sequence encodes CASSLYLSGAYEQYF. The chain couples TRBV5-1 to TRBJ2-7; D unclear. This CDR3 is built from 15 residues. Germline V gene sequence: CDR1 SGHRS, CDR2 YFSETQ. The V and J ends lost 1 base and 2 bases respectively, with 13 bases between them. Combining the CDR3 with reference TRBV5-1 and TRBJ2-7 gives the whole variable domain KAGVTQTPRYLIKTRGQQVTLSCSPISGHRSVSWYQQTPGQGLQFLFEYFSETQRNKGNFPGRFSGRQFSNSRSEMNVSTLELGDSALYLCASSLYLSGAYEQYFGPGTRLTVT.

The chain uses TRBV19 and TRBJ2-5; tentatively, D is TRBD1 (7 bases). The germline gives CDR1 LNHDA, CDR2 SQIVND (reference sequence). Trimming took off 3 bases at V and 0 bases at J, with 11 bases between the two ends. This CDR3 region has 15 residues. The CDR3 coding sequence is TGTGCCAGTAGTATTGCAGGGGGGTACCAAGAGACCCAGTACTTC. This encodes CASSIAGGYQETQYF.

The V and J genes are TRBV6-2 or TRBV6-3 and TRBJ2-2; 11 bases line up with TRBD2. CDR1 and CDR2 (germline): MNHEY, SVGEGT. The CDR3 loop spans 17 amino acids. V lost 2 bases to trimming and J lost 3 bases; unmatched junction nucleotides: 5. The CDR3: CASSYELAGDYTGELFF. CDR3 DNA: TGTGCCAGCAGTTACGAACTAGCGGGGGACTACACCGGGGAGCTGTTTTTT.

There are a few counts of this clone. This chain links TRBV6-2 or TRBV6-3 with TRBJ2-1; 10 bases agree with TRBD2. Germline V lookup: CDR1 MNHEY, CDR2 SVGEGT. V lost 0 bases and J lost 2; bases outside the gene matches: 4. This CDR3 has 17 residues. The CDR3 bases are TGTGCCAGCAGTTACTCCCTACTAGCGGGACCCTACAATGAGCAGTTCTTC. Its protein is CASSYSLLAGPYNEQFF.

This rearrangement joins TRBV24-1 to TRBJ1-6; D gene ambiguous. V gave up 2 bases and J gave up 7 bases, with 17 bases separating them. The CDR3 totals 17 residues. The germline V gene has CDR1 KGHDR and CDR2 SFDVKD. CDR3 sequence (DNA): TGTGCCACCAGTGATTCACCCAAGAACAGACCGAATTCACCCCTCCACTTT. This encodes CATSDSPKNRPNSPLHF.

The V and J genes are TRBV11-1 and TRBJ1-6; 8 positions agree with TRBD1. Unmatched junction bases numbered 8, after V lost 6 bases and J lost 10 bases. The CDR3 totals 14 residues. Germline V gives CDR1 SGHAT, CDR2 FQDESV (reference sequence). CDR3 loop: CASRFEGTGSPLHF. CDR3 coding DNA: TGTGCCAGCAGATTCGAGGGGACAGGATCACCCCTCCACTTT.

The gene calls are TRBV11-3 and TRBJ2-3; 7 bases are a match to TRBD2. Germline V gene sequence: CDR1 SGHNT, CDR2 YENEEA. CDR3 length: 15 residues. J was trimmed by 2 bases and V by 4 bases; bases with no gene match: 6. Here the CDR3 reads CASSSERGPTDTQYF. The CDR3 region has the DNA TGTGCCAGCAGCTCGGAGCGGGGCCCCACAGATACGCAGTATTTT. Variable domain in full (rest from reference TRBV11-3 and TRBJ2-3): EAGVVQSPRYKIIEKKQPVAFWCNPISGHNTLYWYLQNLGQGPELLIRYENEEAVDDSQLPKDRFSAERLKGVDSTLKIQPAELGDSAVYLCASSSERGPTDTQYFGPGTRLTVL.

This sequence joins TRBV14 and TRBJ1-4; TRBD1 aligns across 7 bases. The CDR3 is 15 residues long. Germline lookup yields CDR1 SGHDN and CDR2 FVKESK. Trimming cost V 6 bases and J 10 bases; bases outside gene matches: 14. The chain's CDR3 is CASRWEEGASGKLFF. The CDR3 bases are TGTGCCAGCAGGTGGGAGGAGGGGGCGAGTGGAAAACTGTTTTTT.

A remark on this clone: One junction end disagrees with the germline gene, perhaps due to a read error. The chain employs TRBV12-3 or TRBV12-4 and TRBJ1-5; tentatively, D is TRBD1 (5 bases). The CDR3 consists of 13 residues. CDR3 nucleotide sequence: TGTGCCAGCAGATTAGGGGCCAATCAGCCCCAGCATTTT. As protein: CASRLGANQPQHF.

This chain connects TRBV23-1 to TRBJ1-2; 7 bases agree with TRBD1. TRBV23-1 is an open reading frame whose function is uncertain. Germline trimming cut 3 bases from V and 4 bases from J; bases unmatched to any gene: 20. The CDR3 sequence is 19 residues long. CDR3 residues: CASSHRDSQGTRGCYGYTF. The DNA of the CDR3 is TGCGCCAGCAGTCATCGGGACAGCCAAGGTACAAGGGGGTGCTATGGCTACACCTTC.

The chain employs TRBV5-6 and TRBJ2-5; TRBD1 matches 8 bases. The V and J ends lost 1 base and 3 bases, in that order; junction bases with no gene match: 5. Germline CDR1 and CDR2: SGHDT and YYEEEE. The CDR3 runs to 15 residues. For the CDR3, the DNA is TGTGCCAGCAGCTTGAAGGCAGGGGGCAAAGAGACCCAGTACTTC. This translates into CASSLKAGGKETQYF.

J is TRBJ1-2 and V is TRBV2, with a possible D match to TRBD1 (5 bases). This CDR3 comprises 17 residues. From germline, CDR1 is SNHLY and CDR2 FYNNEI. The ends were cut back, 5 bases at V and 4 bases at J, with 23 bases in the middle. Here the CDR3 reads CASSRVSQGYNLYGYTF. The CDR3 DNA reads TGTGCCAGCAGTCGGGTCTCGCAGGGATATAACCTCTATGGCTACACCTTC.

The genes are TRBV24-1 and TRBJ2-1; D may be TRBD2 (7 bases). The CDR3 spans 15 residues. Germline CDR1 and CDR2: KGHDR and SFDVKD. Trimming took 1 base from V and 7 from J, leaving 13 bases between them. The CDR3 coding sequence is TGTGCCACCAGTGATTTCGGGGGGCGGGTGAATGAGCAGTTCTTC. This codes for CATSDFGGRVNEQFF.

V usage is TRBV19 and J usage is TRBJ1-2, with D possibly matching TRBD1 (6 bases). V lost 10 bases to trimming and J lost 6 bases, with 9 bases between them. The CDR3 length is 10 residues. Looked up from germline, CDR1 is LNHDA and CDR2 is SQIVND (reference sequence). The CDR3 sequence is CATYRDGYTF. The CDR3 DNA follows: TGTGCCACCTACAGGGATGGCTACACCTTC.

The gene calls are TRBV19 and TRBJ1-5, with 10 bases lining up with TRBD1. Germline V gene sequence: CDR1 LNHDA, CDR2 SQIVND (reference sequence). V dropped 3 bases and J dropped 3; count of bases not matched to a gene: 5. The length of the CDR3 is 16 residues. In nucleotides, the CDR3 is TGTGCCAGTAGTATTGGCGGGACAGGGGTCAATCAGCCCCAGCATTTT. This sequence encodes CASSIGGTGVNQPQHF.

This chain uses TRBV19 with TRBJ1-2; D may be TRBD1 (6 bases). The germline CDR1 and CDR2 sequences are LNHDA and SQIVND (reference sequence). V lost 4 bases and J 7 bases, leaving 16 bases between the germline ends. This CDR3 is built from 14 residues. The CDR3 DNA reads as TGTGCCAGTAGTACCACAGGGTTAATAGTTGGCTACACCTTC. Translating it yields CASSTTGLIVGYTF.

This chain joins TRBV5-1 and TRBJ2-6; 7 nucleotides align to TRBD2. Germline V gene data show CDR1 as SGHRS and CDR2 as YFSETQ. V lost 9 bases to trimming and J lost 0 bases; unmatched junction nucleotides: 6. The CDR3 covers 15 residues. The CDR3 nucleotides read TGCGCCACCCAGGGAGGGCCCTCTGGGGCCAACGTCCTGACTTTC. It specifies CATQGGPSGANVLTF.

This chain uses TRBV27 with TRBJ1-1, with 10 nucleotides matching TRBD1. Germline loops: CDR1 MNHEY, CDR2 SMNVEV (reference sequence). The length of the CDR3 is 13 residues. Losses at the gene ends were 7 bases for V and 4 bases for J; bases not matched to a gene: 3. CDR3 sequence (DNA): TGTGCCAGCACAAGACAGGGGGCCACTGAAGCTTTCTTT. It is translated as CASTRQGATEAFF.